The entry below gives a single T cell receptor (beta chain) sequence along with its context. The record originates from a study of identifying expanded T cells in peripheral blood. Per the germline V gene, CDR1 is SEHNR and CDR2 is FQNEAQ (reference sequence). The CDR3 consists of 13 residues. The V gene lost 2 bases and the J gene lost 1 base, with 5 bases spanning the gap. Using immunoSEQ multiplex PCR, the repertoire was profiled, and TCRdb retains in-frame clones only, with some absent. The sample includes over 90,000 clones, roughly 88% of them seen just once. Collection occurred without any documented infections or immune events in donors.

The sequencing input was blood. The TCR sequence derives from a person aged 18 to 69 in good health. The chain couples TRBV7-9 to TRBJ1-1; D uncertain. The CDR3 DNA reads TGTGCCAGCAGCTTACCAGGGAACACTGAAGCTTTCTTT. The encoded protein is CASSLPGNTEAFF.